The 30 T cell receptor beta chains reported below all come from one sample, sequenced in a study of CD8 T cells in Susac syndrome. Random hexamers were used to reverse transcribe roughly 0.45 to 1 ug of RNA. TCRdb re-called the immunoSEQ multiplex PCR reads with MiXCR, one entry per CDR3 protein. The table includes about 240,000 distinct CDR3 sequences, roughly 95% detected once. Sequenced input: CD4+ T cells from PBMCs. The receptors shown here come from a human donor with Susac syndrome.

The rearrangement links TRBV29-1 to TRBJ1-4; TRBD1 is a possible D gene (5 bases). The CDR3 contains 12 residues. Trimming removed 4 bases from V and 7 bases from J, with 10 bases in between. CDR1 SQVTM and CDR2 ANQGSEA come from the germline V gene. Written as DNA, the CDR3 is TGCAGCGTTGGGGGGGGGAGTGAAAAACTGTTTTTT. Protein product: CSVGGGSEKLFF.

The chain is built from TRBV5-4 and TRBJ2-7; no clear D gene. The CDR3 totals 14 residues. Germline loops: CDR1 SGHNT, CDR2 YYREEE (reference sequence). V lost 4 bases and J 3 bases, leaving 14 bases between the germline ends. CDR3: CASSADIYYYEQYF. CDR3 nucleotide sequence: TGTGCCAGCAGCGCCGACATCTACTACTACGAGCAGTACTTC.

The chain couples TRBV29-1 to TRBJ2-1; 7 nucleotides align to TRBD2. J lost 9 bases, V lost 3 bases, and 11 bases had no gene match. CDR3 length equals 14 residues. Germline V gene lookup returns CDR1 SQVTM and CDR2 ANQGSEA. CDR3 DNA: TGCAGCGTTGATCGGCGAGCGGGAAAGGGTGAGCAGTTCTTC. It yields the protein CSVDRRAGKGEQFF.

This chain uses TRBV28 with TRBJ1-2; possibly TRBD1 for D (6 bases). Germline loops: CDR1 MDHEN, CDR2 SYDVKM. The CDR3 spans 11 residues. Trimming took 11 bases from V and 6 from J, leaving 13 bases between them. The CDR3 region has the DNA TGTGCCGTGAGGGGGAGCCATGGCTACACCTTC. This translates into CAVRGSHGYTF.

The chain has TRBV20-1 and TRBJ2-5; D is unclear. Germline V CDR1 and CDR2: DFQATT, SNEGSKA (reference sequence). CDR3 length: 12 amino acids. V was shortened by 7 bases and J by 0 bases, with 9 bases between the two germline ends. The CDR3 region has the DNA TGCAGTGTTCGGCAATACCAAGAGACCCAGTACTTC. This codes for CSVRQYQETQYF.

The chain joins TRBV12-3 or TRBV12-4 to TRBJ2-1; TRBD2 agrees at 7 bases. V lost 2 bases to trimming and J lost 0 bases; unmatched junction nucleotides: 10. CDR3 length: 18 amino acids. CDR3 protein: CASSLHGIGTNSYNEQFF. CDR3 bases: TGTGCCAGCAGTTTACATGGGATTGGGACTAACTCCTACAATGAGCAGTTCTTC.

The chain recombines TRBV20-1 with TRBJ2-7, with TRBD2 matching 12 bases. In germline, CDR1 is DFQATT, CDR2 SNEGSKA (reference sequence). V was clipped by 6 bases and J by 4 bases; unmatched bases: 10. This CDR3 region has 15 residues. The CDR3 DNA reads TGCAGTGCGCAGGGACTAGCGGGTGCGAGTTACGAGCAGTACTTC. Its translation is CSAQGLAGASYEQYF.

CDR3 in DNA: TGTGCCAGTACCCCTAGGACGGGAGGGAAGGAAGAGACCCAGTACTTC. It is translated as CASTPRTGGKEETQYF. The chain combines TRBV19 with TRBJ2-5; 8 nucleotides align to TRBD2. The length of the CDR3 is 16 residues. The germline V gene encodes CDR1 LNHDA and CDR2 SQIVND (reference sequence). V gave up 7 bases and J gave up 3 bases; unmatched junction bases: 13.

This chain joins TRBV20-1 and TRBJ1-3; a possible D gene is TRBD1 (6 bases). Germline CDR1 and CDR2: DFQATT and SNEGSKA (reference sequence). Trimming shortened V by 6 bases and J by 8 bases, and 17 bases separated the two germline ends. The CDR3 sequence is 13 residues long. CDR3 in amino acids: CSAVIQGGYTIYF. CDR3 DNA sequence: TGCAGTGCCGTGATACAGGGAGGATACACCATATATTTT.

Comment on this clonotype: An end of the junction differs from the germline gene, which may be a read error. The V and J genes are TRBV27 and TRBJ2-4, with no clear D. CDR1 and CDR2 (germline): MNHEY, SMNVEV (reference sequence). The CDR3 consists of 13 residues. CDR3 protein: CAASNPATNIQYF. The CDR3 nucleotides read TGTGCCGCCTCGAATCCCGCCACAAACATTCAGTACTTC.

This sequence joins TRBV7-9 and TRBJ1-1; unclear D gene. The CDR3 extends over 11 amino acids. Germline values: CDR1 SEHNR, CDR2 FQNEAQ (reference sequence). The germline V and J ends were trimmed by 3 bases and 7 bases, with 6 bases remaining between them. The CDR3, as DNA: TGTGCCAGCAGCTTCGTAGATGAAGCTTTCTTT. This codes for CASSFVDEAFF.

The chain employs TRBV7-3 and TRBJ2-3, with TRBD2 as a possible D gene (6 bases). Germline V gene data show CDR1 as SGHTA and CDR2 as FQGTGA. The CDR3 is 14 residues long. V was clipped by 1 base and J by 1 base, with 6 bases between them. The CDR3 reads CASSLIAGTDTQYF. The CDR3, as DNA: TGTGCCAGCAGCTTAATAGCGGGCACAGATACGCAGTATTTT.

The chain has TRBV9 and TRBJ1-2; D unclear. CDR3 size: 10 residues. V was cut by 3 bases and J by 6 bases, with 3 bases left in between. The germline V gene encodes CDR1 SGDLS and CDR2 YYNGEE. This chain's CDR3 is CASSENGYTF. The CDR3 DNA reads TGTGCCAGCAGCGAGAATGGCTACACCTTC.

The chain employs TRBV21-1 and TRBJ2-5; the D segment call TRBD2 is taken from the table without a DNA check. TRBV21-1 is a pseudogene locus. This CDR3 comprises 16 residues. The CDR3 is CASSTGTSGNGETQYF. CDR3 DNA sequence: TGTGCCAGCAGCACCGGGACTAGCGGTAACGGGGAGACCCAGTACTTC.

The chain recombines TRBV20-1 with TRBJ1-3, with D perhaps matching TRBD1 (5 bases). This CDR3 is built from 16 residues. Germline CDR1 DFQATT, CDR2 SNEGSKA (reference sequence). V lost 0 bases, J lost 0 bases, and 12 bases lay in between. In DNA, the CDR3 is TGCAGTGCTAGAGATCAGGGTACCTTCTCTGGAAACACCATATATTTT. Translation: CSARDQGTFSGNTIYF.

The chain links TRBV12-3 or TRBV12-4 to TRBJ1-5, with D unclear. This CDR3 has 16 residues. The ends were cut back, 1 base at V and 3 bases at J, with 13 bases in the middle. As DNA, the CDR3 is TGTGCCAGCAGTTTAGGGGCCAATGGGCTCAATCAGCCCCAGCATTTT. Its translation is CASSLGANGLNQPQHF.

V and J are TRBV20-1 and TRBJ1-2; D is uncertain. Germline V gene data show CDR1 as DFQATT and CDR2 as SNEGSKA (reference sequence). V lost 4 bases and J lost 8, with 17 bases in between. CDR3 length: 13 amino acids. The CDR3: CSAKEGPRWGYTF. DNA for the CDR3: TGCAGTGCTAAGGAGGGTCCCCGGTGGGGCTACACCTTC.

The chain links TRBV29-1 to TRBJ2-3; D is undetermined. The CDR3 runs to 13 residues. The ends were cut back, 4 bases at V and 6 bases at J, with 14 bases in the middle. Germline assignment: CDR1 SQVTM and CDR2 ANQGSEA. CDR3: CSVAYRPADTQYF. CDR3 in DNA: TGCAGCGTTGCCTACCGGCCTGCTGATACGCAGTATTTT.

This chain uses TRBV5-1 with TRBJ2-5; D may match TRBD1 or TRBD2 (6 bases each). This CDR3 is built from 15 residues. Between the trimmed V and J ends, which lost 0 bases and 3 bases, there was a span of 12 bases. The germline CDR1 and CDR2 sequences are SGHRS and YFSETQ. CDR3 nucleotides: TGCGCCAGCAGCTTGGTCACGGGGGCCGAAGAGACCCAGTACTTC. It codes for CASSLVTGAEETQYF.

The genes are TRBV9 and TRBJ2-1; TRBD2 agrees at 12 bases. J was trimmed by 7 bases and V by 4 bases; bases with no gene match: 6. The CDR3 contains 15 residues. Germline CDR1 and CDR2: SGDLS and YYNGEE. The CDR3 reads CASSPRTSGANEQFF. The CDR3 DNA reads TGTGCCAGCAGCCCCCGGACTAGCGGGGCAAATGAGCAGTTCTTC.

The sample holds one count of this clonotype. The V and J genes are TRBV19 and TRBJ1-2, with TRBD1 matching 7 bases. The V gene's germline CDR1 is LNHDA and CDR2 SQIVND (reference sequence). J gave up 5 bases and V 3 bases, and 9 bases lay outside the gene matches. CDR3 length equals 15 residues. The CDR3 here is CASSIGQGDSYGYTF. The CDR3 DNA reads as TGTGCCAGTAGTATTGGTCAGGGGGACAGTTATGGCTACACCTTC.

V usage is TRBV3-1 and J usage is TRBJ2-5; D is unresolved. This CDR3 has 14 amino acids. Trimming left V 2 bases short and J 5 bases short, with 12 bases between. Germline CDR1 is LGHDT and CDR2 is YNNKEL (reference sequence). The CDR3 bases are TGTGCCAGCAGCCAAATCCCGGTGGGGGAGACCCAGTACTTC. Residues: CASSQIPVGETQYF.

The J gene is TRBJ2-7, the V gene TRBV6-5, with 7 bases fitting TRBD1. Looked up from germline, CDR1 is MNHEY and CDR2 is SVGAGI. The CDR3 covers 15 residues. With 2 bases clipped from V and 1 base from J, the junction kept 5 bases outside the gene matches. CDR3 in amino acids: CASSYDRAISYEQYF. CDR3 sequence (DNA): TGTGCCAGCAGTTACGACAGGGCAATTTCCTACGAGCAGTACTTC.

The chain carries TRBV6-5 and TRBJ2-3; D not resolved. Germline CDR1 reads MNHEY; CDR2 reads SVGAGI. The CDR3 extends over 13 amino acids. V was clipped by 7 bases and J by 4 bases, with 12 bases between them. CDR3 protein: CASTAPGADTQYF. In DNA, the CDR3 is TGTGCCAGCACAGCCCCAGGAGCAGATACGCAGTATTTT.

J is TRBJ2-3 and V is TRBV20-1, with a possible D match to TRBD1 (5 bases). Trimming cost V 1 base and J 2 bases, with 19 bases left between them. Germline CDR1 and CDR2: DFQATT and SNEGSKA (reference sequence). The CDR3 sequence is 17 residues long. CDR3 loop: CSARVQSWGSITDTQYF. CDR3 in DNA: TGCAGTGCTAGAGTCCAATCCTGGGGCAGCATCACAGATACGCAGTATTTT.

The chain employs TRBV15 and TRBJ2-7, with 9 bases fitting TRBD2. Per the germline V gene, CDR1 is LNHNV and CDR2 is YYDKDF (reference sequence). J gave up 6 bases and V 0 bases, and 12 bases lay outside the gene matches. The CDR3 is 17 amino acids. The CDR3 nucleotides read TGTGCCACCAGCAGAGATCGAGGCGGGAGGGCCGCTCGCGAGCAGTACTTC. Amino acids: CATSRDRGGRAAREQYF. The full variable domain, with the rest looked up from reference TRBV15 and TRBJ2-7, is DAMVIQNPRYQVTQFGKPVTLSCSQTLNHNVMYWYQQKSSQAPKLLFHYYDKDFNNEADTPDNFQSRRPNTSFCFLDIRSPGLGDTAMYLCATSRDRGGRAAREQYFGPGTRLTVT.

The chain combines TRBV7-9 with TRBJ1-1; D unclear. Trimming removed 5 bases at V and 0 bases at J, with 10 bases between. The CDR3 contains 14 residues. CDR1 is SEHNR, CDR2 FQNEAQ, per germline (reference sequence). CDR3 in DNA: TGTGCCAGCAGCCCTCTTGATCTGAACACTGAAGCTTTCTTT. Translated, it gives CASSPLDLNTEAFF.

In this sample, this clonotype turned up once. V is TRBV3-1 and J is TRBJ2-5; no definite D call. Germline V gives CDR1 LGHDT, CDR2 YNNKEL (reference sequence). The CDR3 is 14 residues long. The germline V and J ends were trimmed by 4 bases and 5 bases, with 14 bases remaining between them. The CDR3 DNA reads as TGTGCCAGCAGCCCAGACCGAAACGGGGAGACCCAGTACTTC. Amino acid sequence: CASSPDRNGETQYF.

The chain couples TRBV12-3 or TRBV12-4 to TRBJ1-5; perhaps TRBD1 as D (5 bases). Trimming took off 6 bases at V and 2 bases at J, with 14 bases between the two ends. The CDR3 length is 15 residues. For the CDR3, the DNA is TGTGCCAGCAGCCCAGGAGTGGGGCGCAATCAGCCCCAGCATTTT. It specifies CASSPGVGRNQPQHF.

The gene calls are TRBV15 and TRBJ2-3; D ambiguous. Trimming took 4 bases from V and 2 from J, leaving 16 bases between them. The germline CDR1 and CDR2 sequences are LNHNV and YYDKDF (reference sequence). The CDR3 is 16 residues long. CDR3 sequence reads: CATSTPNLPPTDTQYF. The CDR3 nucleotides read TGTGCCACCAGCACCCCCAATTTACCCCCCACAGATACGCAGTATTTT.